This TCR beta chain is drawn from a study of T cells of healthy individuals. One entry per CDR3 protein results from TCRdb running MiXCR on the 5' RACE reads. The sample holds nearly 100,000 distinct CDR3 sequences, 15% to 20% seen once. The CDR3 totals 13 residues. Looked up from germline, CDR1 is MDHEN and CDR2 is SYDVKM. Trimming removed 10 bases from V and 2 bases from J; junction bases left unmatched: 5. This clonotype was detected only a few times. The rearrangement links TRBV28 to TRBJ2-7, with 10 bases that match TRBD2. The receptor was isolated from a human donor in good health. The chain's CDR3 is CATLAGEPYEQYF. The CDR3 nucleotides read TGTGCCACCCTAGCGGGAGAACCCTACGAGCAGTACTTC.